This T cell receptor beta chain was identified in a study of radiotherapy plus CTLA-4 blockade in lung cancer. Assay: immunoSEQ multiplex PCR; the TCRdb copy retains only in-frame clones and omits some. The sample holds about 32,000 clones; around 70% are singletons and the top ten take roughly an eighth. Germline V lookup: CDR1 MDHEN, CDR2 SYDVKM. The CDR3 has 13 amino acids. Trimming pared 6 bases from V and 5 bases from J, leaving 13 bases between. This specimen was peripheral blood, taken from a patient treated with radiotherapy plus ipilimumab. The V call is TRBV28, the J call TRBJ1-2; TRBD1 might be the D (5 bases). The TCR comes from a human donor with non-small cell lung cancer that progressed on radiotherapy plus ipilimumab. CDR3 sequence reads: CASSSGNEYGYTF. CDR3 bases: TGTGCCAGCAGCTCAGGGAATGAGTATGGCTACACCTTC.